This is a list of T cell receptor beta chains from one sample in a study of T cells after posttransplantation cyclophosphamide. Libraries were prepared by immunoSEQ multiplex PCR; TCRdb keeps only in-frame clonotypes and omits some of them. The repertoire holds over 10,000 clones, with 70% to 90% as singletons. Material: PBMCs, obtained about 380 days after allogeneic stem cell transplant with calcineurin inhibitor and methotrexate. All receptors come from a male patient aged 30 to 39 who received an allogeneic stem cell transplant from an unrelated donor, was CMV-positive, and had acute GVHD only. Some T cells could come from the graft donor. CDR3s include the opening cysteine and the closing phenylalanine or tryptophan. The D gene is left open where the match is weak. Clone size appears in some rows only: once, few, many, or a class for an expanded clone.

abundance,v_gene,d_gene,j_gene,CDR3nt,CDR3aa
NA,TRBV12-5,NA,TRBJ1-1,TGTGCTAGTGGTTCCAACTCATTACCCCTAGCTTTCTTT,CASGSNSLPLAFF
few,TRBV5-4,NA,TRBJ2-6,TGTGCCAGCAGCTTGTTGAGGAGCGGATCTGGGGCCAACGTCCTGACTTTC,CASSLLRSGSGANVLTF
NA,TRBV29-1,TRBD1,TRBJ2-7,TGCAGCGTCGGGACAGGGGGGGGCCCCTACGAGCAGTACTTC,CSVGTGGGPYEQYF
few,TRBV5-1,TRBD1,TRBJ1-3,TGCGCCAGCAGCTTGGAAGGGGGCGCTGGAAACACCATATATTTT,CASSLEGGAGNTIYF
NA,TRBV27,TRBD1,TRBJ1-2,TGTGCCAGCGGCCAACGACCGGGACAGATACTATTAAACTATGGCTACACCTTC,CASGQRPGQILLNYGYTF
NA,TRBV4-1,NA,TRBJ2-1,TGCGCCAGCAGCCAAGCCCTACCGCAGCAGTTCTTC,CASSQALPQQFF
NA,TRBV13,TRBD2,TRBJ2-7,TGTGCCAGCAGCTCGACAGCGTTTGGGCGGGAGAGCTACGAGCAGTACTTC,CASSSTAFGRESYEQYF
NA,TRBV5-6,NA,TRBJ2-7,TGTGCCAGCAGCTTGAACCTGCGCTACGAGCAGTACTTC,CASSLNLRYEQYF
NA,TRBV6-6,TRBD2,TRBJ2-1,TGTGCCAGCAGTTACTCTGAGAGCGGGGGGGCCCCTGAGCAGTTCTTC,CASSYSESGGAPEQFF
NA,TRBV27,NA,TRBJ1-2,TGTGCCAGCAGTACCCGGGGAGGGAGGCGACCATTAGCTAACTATGGCTACACCTTC,CASSTRGGRRPLANYGYTF
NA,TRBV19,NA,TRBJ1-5,TGTGCCAGTGCGACAGGTGAATATCAGCCCCAGCATTTT,CASATGEYQPQHF
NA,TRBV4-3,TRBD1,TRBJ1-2,TGCGCCAGCAGCGACCGGGACAGCCCTTTCTACACCTTC,CASSDRDSPFYTF
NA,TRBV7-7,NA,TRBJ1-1,TGTGCTAGCAGCCCACGACAGTACCTGAACACTGAAGCTTTCTTT,CASSPRQYLNTEAFF
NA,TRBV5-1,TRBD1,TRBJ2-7,TGCGCCAGCAGCTTGGGAGGGGGGACAGGGATCTTCGAGCAGTACTTC,CASSLGGGTGIFEQYF
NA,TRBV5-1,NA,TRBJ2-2,TGCGCCAGCAGCTTCTTAAGCGCCGCCGGGGAGCTGTTTTTT,CASSFLSAAGELFF
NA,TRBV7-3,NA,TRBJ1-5,TGTGCCAGCAGCGTATCGGGGAGCAATCAGCCCCAGCATTTT,CASSVSGSNQPQHF
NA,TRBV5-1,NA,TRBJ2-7,TGCGCCAGCAGCTTGGGATGGGGCACCTACGAGCAGTACTTC,CASSLGWGTYEQYF
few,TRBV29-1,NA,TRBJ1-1,TGCAGCGGGGGCGTGATGCCGAACACTGAAGCTTTCTTT,CSGGVMPNTEAFF
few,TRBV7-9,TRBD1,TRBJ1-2,TGTGCCAGCAGCCCAACGGGACAGAGGGGAGTCTATGGCTACACCTTC,CASSPTGQRGVYGYTF
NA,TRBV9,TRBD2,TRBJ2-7,TGTGCCAGCAGTCTCGGGGGGAGCTCCTACGAGCAGTACTTC,CASSLGGSSYEQYF
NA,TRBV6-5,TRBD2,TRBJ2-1,TGTGCCAGCAAGGCCCGCGGACTAGGGTACAATGAGCAGTTCTTC,CASKARGLGYNEQFF
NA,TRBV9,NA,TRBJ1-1,TGTGCCAGCAGCGCTGCGACAGCGAACACTGAAGCTTTCTTT,CASSAATANTEAFF
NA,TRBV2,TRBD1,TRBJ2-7,TGTGCCAGCAGGCCAACCGGGACAGGCGCCTACGAGCAGTACTTC,CASRPTGTGAYEQYF
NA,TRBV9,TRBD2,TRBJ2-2,TGTGCCAGCACCACTCTCCCCACTAGCGGGACTACCGGGGAGCTGTTTTTT,CASTTLPTSGTTGELFF
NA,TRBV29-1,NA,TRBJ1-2,TGCAGCGTTGATGTCCCTGGGGGGTATGGCTACACCTTC,CSVDVPGGYGYTF
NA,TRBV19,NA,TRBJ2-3,TGTGCCAGTAGTGTGGGGACACTCCGCTCTAGCACAGATACGCAGTATTTT,CASSVGTLRSSTDTQYF
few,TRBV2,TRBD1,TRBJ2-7,TGTGCCAGCAGGGCGGGACAGGGGGGGTACGAGCAGTACTTC,CASRAGQGGYEQYF
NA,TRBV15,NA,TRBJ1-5,TGTGCCTCCGGGGAGGTCAATCAGCCCCAGCATTTT,CASGEVNQPQHF
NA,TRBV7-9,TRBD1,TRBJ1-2,TGTGCCAGCAGCGACAGGGGCATCTATGGCTACACCTTC,CASSDRGIYGYTF
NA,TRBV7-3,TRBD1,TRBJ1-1,TGTGCCAGCAGCCAGGGACAGGGTCTGAACACTGAAGCTTTCTTT,CASSQGQGLNTEAFF
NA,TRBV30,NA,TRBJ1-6,TGTGCCTGGGGCGAACCAGACAGAAGCTCCTATAATTCACCCCTCCACTTT,CAWGEPDRSSYNSPLHF
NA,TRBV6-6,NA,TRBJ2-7,TGTGCCAGCAGTTATGAGCGGGTGAGCTCCTACGAGCAGTACTTC,CASSYERVSSYEQYF
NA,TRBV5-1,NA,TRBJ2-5,TGCGCCAGCAGCTTGCTAGGTCGTGATGATCGGGAGACCCAGTACTTC,CASSLLGRDDRETQYF
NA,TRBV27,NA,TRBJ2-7,TGTGCCAGCAGTTTGGCGGCCCCCTACGAGCAGTACTTC,CASSLAAPYEQYF
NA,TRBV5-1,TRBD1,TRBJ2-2,TGCGCCAGCAGTAGGGGACAGGCCACCGGGGAGCTGTTTTTT,CASSRGQATGELFF
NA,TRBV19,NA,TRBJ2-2,TGTGCCAGTAGTACCCACCCGGGGAGGTCCGGGGAGCTGTTTTTT,CASSTHPGRSGELFF
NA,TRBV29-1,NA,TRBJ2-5,TGCAGCGTTGTCAGGGACCAAGAGACCCAGTACTTC,CSVVRDQETQYF
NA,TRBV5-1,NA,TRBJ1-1,TGCGCCAGCAGAAGTGTACTTACGAACACTGAAGCTTTCTTT,CASRSVLTNTEAFF
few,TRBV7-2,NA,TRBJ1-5,TGTGCCAGCAGCTTAGACAGGAATCAGCCCCAGCATTTT,CASSLDRNQPQHF
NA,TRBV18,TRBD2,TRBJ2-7,TGTGCCAGCTCACCACCCCTAGAGCGGGGGGTTCAGTACGAGCAGTACTTC,CASSPPLERGVQYEQYF